Sequencing of this T cell receptor (beta chain) was carried out in a study of cytomegalovirus exposure and HLA in healthy donors. Findings and caveats of the study: In vitro data verified three CMV-associated chains as specific for CMV antigens.

The PCR had 60 Vbeta and 13 Jbeta primers. Measured with immunoSEQ multiplex PCR; TCRdb has only the in-frame clones, and not every one. In the table there are more than 100,000 clones, approximately 75% of which are singletons. V was trimmed by 1 base and J by 1 base, leaving 8 bases between them. The CDR3 runs 15 residues. In germline, CDR1 is SGHDT, CDR2 YYEEEE. As for this clone: Its antigen remains unknown.

The TCR originated in a male donor in good health and CMV-seronegative. Specimen: PBMCs. The V gene is TRBV5-6, the J gene TRBJ2-2; tentatively, D is TRBD1 (5 bases). This CDR3 reads CASSLTRVNTGELFF. The DNA of the CDR3 is TGTGCCAGCAGCTTGACCAGGGTGAACACCGGGGAGCTGTTTTTT.